This TCR beta chain comes out of a study of PD-1 blockade in classical Hodgkin lymphoma. The CDR3 runs to 10 residues. Clones were sequenced by immunoSEQ multiplex PCR, and TCRdb holds only the in-frame ones, with some missing. The sample has under 100,000 clones; around 90% are singletons. Whole-study results and caveats: Healthy donors were reported to have higher baseline TCR diversity than newly diagnosed patients. Underlying causes for the observed repertoire differences were not defined, possibly disease activity or prior therapy. By C4D1 there was a significant rise in CD4+ TCR diversity but not in CD8+ TCR diversity. Complete responders' baseline diversity resembled that of newly diagnosed patients.

Every patient relapsed after autologous stem cell transplantation, and brentuximab vedotin exposure varied. Comment on this clone: The antigen remains unidentified.

This material consisted of peripheral blood mononuclear cells (PBMCs), taken before the second cycle of nivolumab. The receptor was isolated from a human donor with classical Hodgkin lymphoma. The rearrangement links TRBV21-1 to TRBJ1-2; the table's D call TRBD1 went unverified against the DNA. TRBV21-1 has pseudogene status. CDR3 residues: CASRQGGYTF. CDR3 DNA: TGTGCCAGCAGACAGGGTGGTTACACCTTC.